These 28 T cell receptor beta chains came from one sample sequenced in a study of cytomegalovirus exposure and HLA in healthy donors. The PCR employed 60 Vbeta primers together with 13 Jbeta primers. Assay: immunoSEQ multiplex PCR; the TCRdb copy retains only in-frame clones and omits some. Of 150,000 to 200,000 clones in the sample, around 80% were seen once. Sequencing input: PBMCs. These receptors were taken from a woman aged 40-49 years in good health and CMV-seronegative.

The chain recombines TRBV11-3 with TRBJ1-2; TRBD1 aligns across 11 bases. Per the germline V gene, CDR1 is SGHNT and CDR2 is YENEEA. The CDR3 loop spans 15 amino acids. Losses at the gene ends were 3 bases for V and 6 bases for J; bases not matched to a gene: 6. The CDR3 is CASSFPDRGRDGYTF. The CDR3 DNA reads as TGTGCCAGCAGCTTCCCGGACAGGGGGCGAGATGGCTACACCTTC.

V usage is TRBV5-1 and J usage is TRBJ2-1; D is ambiguous. Trimming removed 0 bases from V and 5 bases from J, with 6 bases in between. This CDR3 is built from 13 residues. Germline loops: CDR1 SGHRS, CDR2 YFSETQ. Here the CDR3 DNA reads TGCGCCAGCAGCTTGGTCGCGGACAATGAGCAGTTCTTC. Protein product: CASSLVADNEQFF.

This clone was found once. The chain combines TRBV19 with TRBJ2-3; TRBD2 matches at 11 bases. V dropped 5 bases and J dropped 6; count of bases not matched to a gene: 13. The CDR3 consists of 17 residues. From germline, CDR1 is LNHDA and CDR2 SQIVND (reference sequence). The CDR3 here is CASSPRPWTSGPDTQYF. The CDR3 DNA reads as TGTGCCAGTAGTCCCAGACCATGGACTAGCGGGCCGGATACGCAGTATTTT. Supplemented by reference TRBV19 and TRBJ2-3, the full variable domain reads DGGITQSPKYLFRKEGQNVTLSCEQNLNHDAMYWYRQDPGQGLRLIYYSQIVNDFQKGDIAEGYSVSREKKESFPLTVTSAQKNPTAFYLCASSPRPWTSGPDTQYFGPGTRLTVL.

The chain carries TRBV9 and TRBJ2-3, with 9 nucleotides matching TRBD2. Trimming at V came to 4 bases and at J to 0 bases, leaving 3 bases not matched to a gene. Germline-derived CDR1 and CDR2 are SGDLS and YYNGEE. The length of the CDR3 is 15 residues. The CDR3 sequence: CASSPSGTSTDTQYF. In DNA, the CDR3 is TGTGCCAGCAGCCCTAGCGGGACTAGCACAGATACGCAGTATTTT.

V is TRBV7-2 and J is TRBJ2-5; TRBD2 matches at 11 bases. Germline-derived CDR1 and CDR2 are SGHTA and FQGNSA. Unmatched junction bases numbered 5, after V lost 5 bases and J lost 0 bases. The CDR3 spans 16 residues. The CDR3 nucleotides are TGTGCCAGCAGCCCAAGACTAGCGGGATACCAAGAGACCCAGTACTTC. It specifies CASSPRLAGYQETQYF. Together with reference TRBV7-2 and TRBJ2-5, the CDR3 gives the full variable domain: GAGVSQSPSNKVTEKGKDVELRCDPISGHTALYWYRQSLGQGLEFLIYFQGNSAPDKSGLPSDRFSAERTGGSVSTLTIQRTQQEDSAVYLCASSPRLAGYQETQYFGPGTRLLVL.

This clone was recorded only once. The V call is TRBV5-1, the J call TRBJ1-1; the D gene is possibly TRBD1 (6 bases). The CDR3 sequence is 15 residues long. Between the trimmed V and J ends, which lost 0 bases and 4 bases, there was a span of 13 bases. Germline loops: CDR1 SGHRS, CDR2 YFSETQ. The CDR3, as DNA: TGCGCCAGCAGCTTGGGGGGGCCGCCAGCCACTGAAGCTTTCTTT. Translated, it gives CASSLGGPPATEAFF.

The DNA of the CDR3 is TGTGCCAGCAGCTTATTTTCTAGCGATTACGAGCAGTACTTC. It specifies CASSLFSSDYEQYF. The V call is TRBV7-8, the J call TRBJ2-7, with D maybe TRBD2 (6 bases). Germline V gives CDR1 SGHVS, CDR2 FQNEAQ. CDR3 size: 14 residues. Trimming stripped 2 bases from V and 4 bases from J, with 12 bases between.

The genes are TRBV5-1 and TRBJ1-4; possibly TRBD1 for D (5 bases). There are 17 residues in the CDR3. CDR1 and CDR2 from the germline V gene are SGHRS and YFSETQ. Trimming pared 4 bases from V and 3 bases from J, leaving 19 bases between. CDR3 sequence: CASSPGIEPGANEKLFF. The CDR3 DNA sequence: TGCGCCAGCAGCCCGGGGATAGAACCGGGGGCTAATGAAAAACTGTTTTTT.

The chain is built from TRBV5-6 and TRBJ2-2, with a possible D match to TRBD2 (5 bases). The V end lost 2 bases, the J end lost 5 bases, and 7 bases lay between the germline ends. The CDR3 is made up of 13 amino acids. CDR1 is SGHDT, CDR2 YYEEEE, per germline. The CDR3 loop reads CASSFGGTGELFF. For the CDR3, the DNA is TGTGCCAGCAGCTTCGGAGGAACCGGGGAGCTGTTTTTT.

The genes are TRBV6-5 and TRBJ1-3, with D uncertain. This CDR3 has 14 residues. Between the trimmed V and J ends, which lost 0 bases and 0 bases, there was a span of 3 bases. CDR1 and CDR2 from the germline V gene are MNHEY and SVGAGI. The CDR3 protein is CASSYSLSGNTIYF. DNA of the CDR3: TGTGCCAGCAGTTACTCACTCTCTGGAAACACCATATATTTT.

This clone occurred a few times. The chain employs TRBV7-6 and TRBJ1-5; 7 bases are shared with TRBD1. There are 17 residues in the CDR3. Trimming cost V 1 base and J 1 base; bases outside gene matches: 7. The germline CDR1 and CDR2 sequences are SGHVS and FNYEAQ. The DNA of the CDR3 is TGTGCCAGCAGCTTAGGGTCCAGGGGGAAGAGCAATCAGCCCCAGCATTTT. This gives the protein CASSLGSRGKSNQPQHF.

V is TRBV5-1 and J is TRBJ2-1, with D possibly being TRBD2 (6 bases). Germline CDR1 is SGHRS and CDR2 is YFSETQ. V was trimmed by 1 base and J by 5 bases, leaving 13 bases between them. The CDR3 length is 15 residues. The CDR3 protein is CASSLTSSADNEQFF. CDR3 DNA: TGCGCCAGCAGCTTGACGTCTAGCGCAGACAATGAGCAGTTCTTC.

The V gene is TRBV10-3, the J gene TRBJ2-1; perhaps TRBD2 as D (6 bases). Trimming took 4 bases from V and 8 from J, leaving 18 bases between them. The CDR3 totals 15 residues. Per the germline V gene, CDR1 is ENHRY and CDR2 is SYGVKD. This CDR3 reads CAISGPTRTLDEQFF. The CDR3 region has the DNA TGTGCCATCAGTGGCCCGACTAGAACTTTGGATGAGCAGTTCTTC.

V gene TRBV19 combines with J gene TRBJ1-3; D remains unclear. V lost 6 bases, J lost 0 bases, and 9 bases lay in between. Germline V CDR1 and CDR2: LNHDA, SQIVND (reference sequence). The CDR3 contains 14 residues. In DNA form, the CDR3 reads TGTGCCAGTAGGTCGGTGTCCTCTGGAAACACCATATATTTT. It codes for CASRSVSSGNTIYF.

V is TRBV12-5 and J is TRBJ1-5; D possibly corresponds to TRBD1 (6 bases). The CDR3 is 16 residues long. V was pared by 0 bases and J by 1 base, with 10 bases between. Germline CDR1 LGHNT, CDR2 FRNRAP. CDR3 nucleotides: TGTGCTAGTGGTTTGGTACGGGGGGCAAGCAATCAGCCCCAGCATTTT. Translated: CASGLVRGASNQPQHF.

This clone was counted only a few times. The rearrangement joins TRBV2 to TRBJ2-5; TRBD2 is a possible D gene (5 bases). V lost 5 bases, J lost 5 bases, and 12 bases lay in between. This CDR3 is built from 13 residues. Germline lookup yields CDR1 SNHLY and CDR2 FYNNEI. CDR3 in amino acids: CASSQARGETQYF. The DNA of the CDR3 is TGTGCCAGCAGTCAGGCCCGAGGGGAGACCCAGTACTTC. Full variable domain (remainder filled in from reference TRBV2 and TRBJ2-5): EPEVTQTPSHQVTQMGQEVILRCVPISNHLYFYWYRQILGQKVEFLVSFYNNEISEKSEIFDDQFSVERPDGSNFTLKIRSTKLEDSAMYFCASSQARGETQYFGPGTRLLVL.

The table lists this clone with a count of one. The chain joins TRBV7-9 to TRBJ1-2; 7 bases fit TRBD1. The trim removed 5 bases at V and 3 bases at J, leaving 12 bases unmatched. Germline CDR1 and CDR2: SEHNR and FQNEAQ (reference sequence). The CDR3 covers 16 residues. DNA of the CDR3: TGTGCCAGCAGCCTTAAGACAGGGATAAGTGACTATGGCTACACCTTC. Translated: CASSLKTGISDYGYTF.

CDR3 amino acids: CAISEQGSNTEAFF. In DNA form, the CDR3 reads TGTGCCATCAGTGAACAGGGGTCGAACACTGAAGCTTTCTTT. The rearrangement joins TRBV10-3 to TRBJ1-1; 7 bases are shared with TRBD1. The CDR3 runs 14 residues. The germline V gene encodes CDR1 ENHRY and CDR2 SYGVKD. V lost 3 bases to trimming and J lost 1 base; unmatched junction nucleotides: 2.

The chain has TRBV27 and TRBJ1-1, with 9 bases identical to TRBD1. CDR3 size: 14 residues. V dropped 5 bases and J dropped 5; count of bases not matched to a gene: 6. From germline, CDR1 is MNHEY and CDR2 SMNVEV (reference sequence). Here the CDR3 reads CASSPSDRGTEAFF. In DNA form, the CDR3 reads TGTGCCAGCAGTCCCTCCGACAGGGGGACTGAAGCTTTCTTT.

This chain joins TRBV7-3 and TRBJ2-1; possibly TRBD1 for D (5 bases). This CDR3 region has 13 residues. The germline CDR1 and CDR2 sequences are SGHTA and FQGTGA. V gave up 4 bases and J gave up 5 bases, with 9 bases separating them. The CDR3 sequence is CASSSTTDNEQFF. The CDR3 DNA follows: TGTGCCAGCAGCTCCACGACAGACAATGAGCAGTTCTTC.

The chain is built from TRBV19 and TRBJ2-2, with 8 bases identical to TRBD2. This CDR3 has 15 residues. Trimming at V came to 5 bases and at J to 6 bases, leaving 8 bases not matched to a gene. Germline CDR1 and CDR2: LNHDA and SQIVND (reference sequence). The CDR3 loop reads CASSPSAAGAGELFF. The CDR3 region has the DNA TGTGCCAGTAGTCCGAGTGCAGCGGGAGCCGGGGAGCTGTTTTTT. Filled out from reference TRBV19 and TRBJ2-2, the complete variable domain reads DGGITQSPKYLFRKEGQNVTLSCEQNLNHDAMYWYRQDPGQGLRLIYYSQIVNDFQKGDIAEGYSVSREKKESFPLTVTSAQKNPTAFYLCASSPSAAGAGELFFGEGSRLTVL.

V gene TRBV19 combines with J gene TRBJ1-2; D gene ambiguous. The CDR3 has 16 amino acids. The V gene lost 2 bases and the J gene lost 8 bases, with 21 bases spanning the gap. Germline V CDR1 and CDR2: LNHDA, SQIVND (reference sequence). This CDR3 is CASSISSGRRVGGYTF. The CDR3 DNA follows: TGTGCCAGTAGTATATCGTCGGGCAGGCGGGTAGGAGGCTACACCTTC.

This clone was seen just once. The genes are TRBV10-2 and TRBJ1-4; 7 positions agree with TRBD1. Germline assignment: CDR1 WSHSY and CDR2 SAAADI. V lost 5 bases, J lost 4 bases, and 4 bases stayed unmatched. This CDR3 contains 14 residues. This CDR3 is CASSNGQDNEKLFF. The CDR3 region has the DNA TGCGCCAGCAGTAACGGACAGGATAATGAAAAACTGTTTTTT.

This sequence joins TRBV10-3 and TRBJ2-5, with D possibly being TRBD1 (5 bases). Germline V lookup: CDR1 ENHRY, CDR2 SYGVKD. The CDR3 has 13 amino acids. V was trimmed by 2 bases and J by 4 bases, leaving 8 bases between them. Written as DNA, the CDR3 is TGTGCCATCAGTGAGAGGCAGGGAGAGACCCAGTACTTC. This codes for CAISERQGETQYF.

DNA for the CDR3: TGCAGCGTTGAATTGCGGAACTATGGCTACACCTTC. Amino acid sequence: CSVELRNYGYTF. The chain recombines TRBV29-1 with TRBJ1-2, with D hard to call. The CDR3 runs to 12 residues. Germline assignment: CDR1 SQVTM and CDR2 ANQGSEA. Between the trimmed V and J ends, which lost 2 bases and 2 bases, there was a span of 6 bases. Variable domain in full (rest from reference TRBV29-1 and TRBJ1-2): SAVISQKPSRDICQRGTSLTIQCQVDSQVTMMFWYRQQPGQSLTLIATANQGSEATYESGFVIDKFPISRPNLTFSTLTVSNMSPEDSSIYLCSVELRNYGYTFGSGTRLTVV.

The rearrangement uses TRBV19 and TRBJ2-5; 7 bases fit TRBD1. The tail of the sequence fits TRBJ2-7 better, so the J call may be wrong. The CDR3 is 15 amino acids. Germline CDR1 reads LNHDA; CDR2 reads SQIVND (reference sequence). For the CDR3, the DNA is TGTGCCAGTAGTATAGATAACGCAGGGGGATACGAGCAGTACTTC. Protein: CASSIDNAGGYEQYF.

Concerning this clone itself: A junction end diverges from the germline sequence, so it may reflect a read error. This chain connects TRBV7-9 to TRBJ1-2; 8 nucleotides match TRBD1. The CDR3 sequence is 13 residues long. The germline V gene has CDR1 SEHNR and CDR2 FQNEAQ (reference sequence). The CDR3 region has the DNA TGTTCCAGCAGCTTGCTACAGGGGGGGGGCTACACCTTC. It encodes CSSSLLQGGGYTF. Full variable domain (rest looked up from reference TRBV7-9 and TRBJ1-2): DTGVSQNPRHKITKRGQNVTFRCDPISEHNRLYWYRQTLGQGPEFLTYFQNEAQLEKSRLLSDRFSAERPKGSFSTLEIQRTEQGDSAMYLCSSSLLQGGGYTFGSGTRLTVV.

The chain's CDR3 is CASSYGQGSEAFF. CDR3 nucleotide sequence: TGTGCCAGCAGCTACGGACAGGGATCTGAAGCTTTCTTT. The rearrangement links TRBV11-3 to TRBJ1-1; 8 bases align to TRBD1. V dropped 4 bases and J dropped 6; count of bases not matched to a gene: 4. The CDR3 consists of 13 residues. Germline loops: CDR1 SGHNT, CDR2 YENEEA.